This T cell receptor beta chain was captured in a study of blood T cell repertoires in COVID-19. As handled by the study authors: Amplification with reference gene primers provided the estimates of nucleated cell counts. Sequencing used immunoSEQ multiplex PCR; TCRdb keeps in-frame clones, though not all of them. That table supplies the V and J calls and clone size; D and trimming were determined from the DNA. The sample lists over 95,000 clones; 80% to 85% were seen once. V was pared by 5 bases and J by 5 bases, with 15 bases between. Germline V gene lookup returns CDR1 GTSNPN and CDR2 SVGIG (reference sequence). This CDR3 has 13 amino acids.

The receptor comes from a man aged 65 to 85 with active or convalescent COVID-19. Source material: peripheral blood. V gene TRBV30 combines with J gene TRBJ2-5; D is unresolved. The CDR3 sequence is CAWGIQSRETQYF. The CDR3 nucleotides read TGTGCCTGGGGTATACAGAGTCGGGAGACCCAGTACTTC.